Below are 26 T cell receptor beta chains sequenced from a single sample in a study of CXCR3-negative and CXCR3-positive naive CD8 T cells. Study-wide points: CXCR3-positive naive cells had TRB CDR3s that were more hydrophobic than CXCR3-negative naive cells had.

These receptors lack a known antigen. Through 5' RACE with UMI labels, the TRB cDNA libraries were prepared. TCRdb reprocessed the 5' RACE reads and keeps a single row for each CDR3 protein, giving no DNA. Here the sample table reports fewer than 6,500 distinct CDR3 sequences. Sample: naive CXCR3+ CD8+ T cells from blood. Described subset: CD45RO-CCR7+CD27+CD95- naive CD8+ T cells expressing CXCR3 (TNR3+). The receptor source for this set is a human donor in good health. Some clones in this sample may be carry-over from other donors' samples.

J is TRBJ2-7 and V is TRBV10-1; TCRdb lists TRBD1, though no DNA is available to test this call. This CDR3 region has 14 residues. CDR1 and CDR2 (germline): WNHNN, SYGVQD (reference sequence). This CDR3 reads CASSEARDSDEQYF.

Considering frequency, this clonotype is medium-sized. The V and J genes are TRBV4-3 and TRBJ1-1; TCRdb calls TRBD1, which cannot be checked without DNA. Germline CDR1 LGHNA, CDR2 YSLEER. The CDR3 covers 17 residues. CDR3 loop: CASSQNVGGVTGAEAFF.

The chain combines TRBV3-1 with TRBJ2-7; TCRdb calls TRBD2, which cannot be checked without DNA. The germline CDR1 and CDR2 sequences are LGHDT and YNNKEL (reference sequence). This CDR3 region has 15 residues. This CDR3 is CASSLSGEGFGEQYF.

This clonotype counts as medium-sized by frequency. The chain combines TRBV15 with TRBJ2-5; TCRdb outputs TRBD2, but without DNA this stays unchecked. This CDR3 is 15 amino acids long. CDR1 and CDR2 (germline): LNHNV, YYDKDF (reference sequence). The CDR3 sequence is CATSSITRRQETQYF. The variable domain in full, with the rest retrieved from reference TRBV15 and TRBJ2-5, is DAMVIQNPRYQVTQFGKPVTLSCSQTLNHNVMYWYQQKSSQAPKLLFHYYDKDFNNEADTPDNFQSRRPNTSFCFLDIRSPGLGDTAMYLCATSSITRRQETQYFGPGTRLLVL.

The chain recombines TRBV20-1 with TRBJ2-1; as DNA is missing, the TRBD2 call by TCRdb cannot be tested. The CDR3 covers 16 residues. Germline CDR1 DFQATT, CDR2 SNEGSKA (reference sequence). The CDR3 loop is CSAGGSGILMSNEQFF.

By frequency, this clonotype registers medium-sized. This chain links TRBV29-1 with TRBJ2-1. CDR1 and CDR2 from the germline V gene are SQVTM and ANQGSEA. The CDR3 extends over 11 amino acids. CDR3: CSVSIYNEQFF.

This chain joins TRBV5-1 and TRBJ1-1; the TCRdb call, TRBD1, lacks DNA for checking. CDR1 SGHRS and CDR2 YFSETQ come from the germline V gene. This CDR3 contains 13 residues. Here the CDR3 reads CASSQGFGTEAFF. The complete variable domain, with remaining parts taken from reference TRBV5-1 and TRBJ1-1, reads KAGVTQTPRYLIKTRGQQVTLSCSPISGHRSVSWYQQTPGQGLQFLFEYFSETQRNKGNFPGRFSGRQFSNSRSEMNVSTLELGDSALYLCASSQGFGTEAFFGQGTRLTVV.

This clonotype is identified as medium-sized from frequency. The J gene is TRBJ2-1, the V gene TRBV4-1; TCRdb names TRBD1, which stays unverified in the absence of DNA. CDR1 is MGHRA and CDR2 is YSYEKL in the germline V gene. The CDR3 is made up of 15 amino acids. The CDR3: CASSQEGAGDLGKFF.

V and J are TRBV19 and TRBJ2-7; TCRdb outputs TRBD2, but without DNA this stays unchecked. The CDR3 has 15 amino acids. Germline loops: CDR1 LNHDA, CDR2 SQIVND (reference sequence). CDR3 protein: CASSLRAISSYEQYF.

CDR3: CSVDQLGPEQFF. V gene TRBV29-1 combines with J gene TRBJ2-1; without DNA, the TCRdb call of TRBD2 cannot be checked. This CDR3 is 12 amino acids long. Per the germline V gene, CDR1 is SQVTM and CDR2 is ANQGSEA.

This clonotype is classed as medium-sized by frequency. The chain employs TRBV7-3 and TRBJ2-1; TCRdb designates TRBD2, a call that cannot be tested without DNA. Germline assignment: CDR1 SGHTA and CDR2 FQGTGA. This CDR3 contains 19 residues. The CDR3 here is CASSLTGRTFLNAYNEQFF.

This clonotype is classed as medium-sized by frequency. This chain joins TRBV27 and TRBJ2-1; the TCRdb D gene call, TRBD2, has no DNA to confirm it. Germline CDR1 MNHEY, CDR2 SMNVEV (reference sequence). This CDR3 comprises 16 residues. The CDR3 protein is CASSFTGLAAYNEQFF.

The chain is built from TRBV7-6 and TRBJ1-1; TCRdb's D gene call, TRBD1, goes unchecked for lack of DNA. CDR1 SGHVS and CDR2 FNYEAQ come from the germline V gene. This CDR3 comprises 16 residues. CDR3 region: CASSLKEGALNTEAFF.

CDR3 region: CATSPGDTGELFF. V gene TRBV15 combines with J gene TRBJ2-2; TCRdb's D gene call, TRBD1, goes unchecked for lack of DNA. CDR1 LNHNV and CDR2 YYDKDF come from the germline V gene (reference sequence). CDR3 size: 13 residues.

CDR3 protein: CSVVVLAGNFHEQYF. V is TRBV29-1 and J is TRBJ2-7; TCRdb's D gene call, TRBD2, goes unchecked for lack of DNA. Germline CDR1 reads SQVTM; CDR2 reads ANQGSEA. The CDR3 has 15 residues.

Measured by frequency, this clonotype is medium-sized (0.01 to 0.1%). The chain has TRBV2 and TRBJ2-3. The CDR3 is 15 residues long. The V gene's germline CDR1 is SNHLY and CDR2 FYNNEI. CDR3 loop: CASSEGWGGTDTQYF.

V usage is TRBV2 and J usage is TRBJ1-1. Germline V lookup: CDR1 SNHLY, CDR2 FYNNEI. CDR3 length equals 15 residues. The CDR3 loop reads CASSQNGYLNTEAFF.

Judged by frequency, this clonotype is medium-sized (0.01 to 0.1%). This rearrangement joins TRBV15 to TRBJ2-7; the D call from TCRdb, TRBD2, cannot be confirmed without DNA. Germline V gene data show CDR1 as LNHNV and CDR2 as YYDKDF (reference sequence). This CDR3 spans 17 amino acids. The CDR3 sequence: CATSSRHTSGRPYEQYF.

This chain links TRBV29-1 with TRBJ2-2; as DNA is missing, the TRBD1 call by TCRdb cannot be tested. Germline V gene sequence: CDR1 SQVTM, CDR2 ANQGSEA. The CDR3 is 17 amino acids. The CDR3 sequence: CSVGDRNHGGNTGELFF.

This clonotype is medium-sized (0.01 to 0.1%) by frequency. V gene TRBV7-2 combines with J gene TRBJ2-1; there is no DNA to check the TCRdb D call of TRBD2. CDR3 size: 18 residues. Per germline, CDR1 SGHTA and CDR2 FQGNSA. The CDR3: CASSAIGLAGDGDNEQFF.

The chain couples TRBV29-1 to TRBJ1-1. The CDR3 totals 15 residues. Germline CDR1 is SQVTM and CDR2 is ANQGSEA. The chain's CDR3 is CSVEAVRFGNTEAFF.

This clonotype shows up as medium-sized by frequency. This CDR3 reads CASSFTEESGTQLYYGYTF. The V gene is TRBV7-9, the J gene TRBJ1-2. The germline gives CDR1 SEHNR, CDR2 FQNEAQ (reference sequence). The CDR3 loop spans 19 amino acids.

This clonotype is identified as medium-sized from frequency. The V call is TRBV5-1, the J call TRBJ2-1; TCRdb's assignment of TRBD2 cannot be checked, as there is no DNA. The CDR3 covers 16 residues. Germline V gene data show CDR1 as SGHRS and CDR2 as YFSETQ. The chain's CDR3 is CASSDERERIYNEQFF. The full variable domain, its missing parts supplied by reference TRBV5-1 and TRBJ2-1, is KAGVTQTPRYLIKTRGQQVTLSCSPISGHRSVSWYQQTPGQGLQFLFEYFSETQRNKGNFPGRFSGRQFSNSRSEMNVSTLELGDSALYLCASSDERERIYNEQFFGPGTRLTVL.

This clonotype is classed as medium-sized by frequency. The chain's CDR3 is CSVEKAGTEEETQYF. The V and J genes are TRBV29-1 and TRBJ2-5; TCRdb picks TRBD1, but there is no DNA to check that call. Germline V gene lookup returns CDR1 SQVTM and CDR2 ANQGSEA. The CDR3 spans 15 residues.

The chain links TRBV28 to TRBJ1-5; TCRdb calls TRBD1, which cannot be checked without DNA. Germline lookup yields CDR1 MDHEN and CDR2 SYDVKM. The length of the CDR3 is 13 residues. CDR3 sequence: CASSRGAGQPQHF. Combining the CDR3 with reference TRBV28 and TRBJ1-5 gives the whole variable domain DVKVTQSSRYLVKRTGEKVFLECVQDMDHENMFWYRQDPGLGLRLIYFSYDVKMKEKGDIPEGYSVSREKKERFSLILESASTNQTSMYLCASSRGAGQPQHFGDGTRLSIL.

Its frequency marks this clonotype as medium-sized. This rearrangement joins TRBV15 to TRBJ1-3; TCRdb outputs TRBD1, but without DNA this stays unchecked. This CDR3 is built from 17 residues. The germline V gene has CDR1 LNHNV and CDR2 YYDKDF (reference sequence). CDR3 amino acids: CATSRDRDRASGNTIYF.